This T cell receptor beta chain was profiled in a study of cytomegalovirus exposure and HLA in healthy donors. Healthy bone marrow donors supplied every sample. This PCR relied on a set of 60 Vbeta primers and 13 Jbeta primers. The assay was immunoSEQ multiplex PCR, and TCRdb's table has in-frame clones only and misses some. The sample shows about 120,000 clones, 81% of them seen only once. This TCR derives from a woman in her twenties or thirties in good health and CMV-seronegative. The sample comprised PBMCs.

In DNA form, the CDR3 reads TGTGCCTGGAGGGGACTGTCTAGCTCCTACAATGAGCAGTTCTTC. Translated: CAWRGLSSSYNEQFF. This chain joins TRBV30 and TRBJ2-1; TRBD2 is a possible D gene (6 bases). Looked up from germline, CDR1 is GTSNPN and CDR2 is SVGIG (reference sequence). This CDR3 spans 15 amino acids. Between the trimmed V and J ends, which lost 3 bases and 0 bases, there was a span of 12 bases.